Below are 4 T cell receptor beta chains sequenced from a single sample in a study of regulatory T cells in long-lasting Graves disease. Stated time point: newly diagnosed GD, antithyroid drugs for less than 3 months. Preparation of the TCR library used RNA extracted from PBMCs. Arm-PCR of CDR3 regions and iRepertoire HTBI primers were the basis on which TCR beta libraries were built. TCRdb re-called the multiplex PCR reads through MiXCR, storing one row per CDR3 protein. The repertoire has roughly 420,000 distinct CDR3 sequences, less than 20% of them found once; the top ten carry over 8.5%. A further study also used this sample, focusing on T cells in Graves' hyperthyroidism and ophthalmopathy.

Sequencing was performed on peripheral blood mononuclear cells (PBMCs), taken at new diagnosis, from a patient treated with antithyroid drugs. These receptors came from a woman in her twenties or thirties with Graves disease.

The V and J genes are TRBV9 and TRBJ2-3; the match to TRBD1 covers 8 bases. The J segment lost 4 bases and the V segment lost 4 bases, leaving 14 bases of the junction unmatched. The V gene's germline CDR1 is SGDLS and CDR2 YYNGEE. This CDR3 region has 17 residues. The DNA for the CDR3 is TGTGCCAGCAGCCCCGGTCAGGGACAGGTGAGCGCAGATACGCAGTATTTT. Protein sequence: CASSPGQGQVSADTQYF.

The gene calls are TRBV2 and TRBJ2-1; no firm D call. This CDR3 spans 14 amino acids. The V end was cut by 5 bases, the J end by 0 bases, with 8 bases between. Germline V gives CDR1 SNHLY, CDR2 FYNNEI. The CDR3 DNA reads TGTGCCAGCAGTATCGCCGGCTCCTACAATGAGCAGTTCTTC. Translating it yields CASSIAGSYNEQFF.

In its sample, this clonotype was seen many times. The rearrangement uses TRBV28 and TRBJ1-2; a weak D match, TRBD1 (5 bases). This CDR3 has 15 residues. V was cut by 4 bases and J by 0 bases, with 12 bases left in between. From germline, CDR1 is MDHEN and CDR2 SYDVKM. CDR3 region: CASSSRQRPNYGYTF. The CDR3 region has the DNA TGTGCCAGCAGTTCACGACAGAGACCTAACTATGGCTACACCTTC.

V and J are TRBV11-2 and TRBJ2-6, with 12 bases aligning to TRBD2. The germline V gene encodes CDR1 SGHAT and CDR2 FQNNGV. The CDR3 is 17 residues long. J lost 0 bases, V lost 10 bases, and 7 bases had no gene match. In DNA, the CDR3 is TGTGCCAATAGACTGACTAGCGGGGGCTCTGGGGCCAACGTCCTGACTTTC. Protein sequence: CANRLTSGGSGANVLTF.